Listed below are T cell receptor beta chains from one sample, sequenced in a study of response to subunit inactivated influenza vaccine. TCRdb recomputed calls from the RT-PCR reads with MiXCR, one row per CDR3 protein. The table has hundreds of thousands of distinct CDR3 sequences, 15% to 18% seen once. Sequences were derived from PBMCs from blood, sampled about 12 days after vaccination. Source of these receptors: a man aged 45-60 years who received an inactivated influenza vaccine. The CDR3 runs from the conserved cysteine through the conserved F or W.

v_call,cdr3_length,j_call,cdr3_aa
TRBV6-1,16,TRBJ2-2,CASMGRAGGSTGELFF
TRBV10-3,14,TRBJ2-5,CAISDPGGKETQYF
TRBV7-9,15,TRBJ1-5,CASSLSQGGGQPQHF
TRBV12-3/TRBV12-4,14,TRBJ1-1,CASSFVRAGTEAFF
TRBV5-4,14,TRBJ2-1,CASSLAGAGGERFF
TRBV4-1,15,TRBJ2-7,CASSQFRGSGNEQYF
TRBV21-1,16,TRBJ2-2,CASSKPGLTNTGELFF
TRBV6-2/TRBV6-3,14,TRBJ2-7,CASSTTSGRPEQYF
TRBV11-3,14,TRBJ2-3,CASSLNAGTDTQYF
TRBV20-1,14,TRBJ2-1,CSARRIAGGREQFF
TRBV28,14,TRBJ1-1,CASSRTGLKGEAFF
TRBV11-2,15,TRBJ2-7,CASSLTDRSDYEQYF
TRBV14,15,TRBJ2-6,CASSQTRSGANVLTF
TRBV2,14,TRBJ2-6,CASAEHPGANVLTF
TRBV27,16,TRBJ2-1,CASSLSRGFLLNEQFF
TRBV20-1,14,TRBJ2-7,CSAVTSGGTYEQYF
TRBV6-1,16,TRBJ2-3,CASNTPGGTSTDTQYF
TRBV20-1,12,TRBJ2-3,CSAKMGTDTQYF
TRBV29-1,11,TRBJ1-2,CSAQGALGYTF
TRBV7-9,17,TRBJ2-1,CASSLRSSMTSNNEQFF
TRBV5-1,17,TRBJ2-6,CASRQQAGASGANVLTF
TRBV2,14,TRBJ2-7,CASNGLAGGYEQYF
TRBV18,13,TRBJ2-5,CASSHIPSETQYF
TRBV7-3,14,TRBJ2-3,CASSLTGRRDTQYF
TRBV20-1,14,TRBJ1-4,CSAPTGVSNEKLFF
TRBV2,13,TRBJ2-5,CASSGDREETQYF
TRBV29-1,13,TRBJ2-5,CSVEGQGKETQYF
TRBV5-1,13,TRBJ2-3,CASSLATQDTQYF
TRBV7-2,14,TRBJ1-5,CASSIDREVQPQHF
TRBV5-1,13,TRBJ1-1,CASSPAGFTEAFF
TRBV10-3,13,TRBJ2-3,CATTGTPTDTQYF
TRBV7-6,15,TRBJ2-7,CASSLGQGYSYEQYF
TRBV29-1,13,TRBJ2-7,CSVGEPSSYEQYF
TRBV10-3,12,TRBJ2-3,CAISPTTDTQYF
TRBV4-3,14,TRBJ1-4,CASSTGFSGEKLFF
TRBV3-1,12,TRBJ1-1,CASSQNGGEAFF
TRBV4-3,16,TRBJ2-5,CASSPLAGEGGETQYF
TRBV4-3,15,TRBJ2-3,CASSQEGLAADTQYF
TRBV5-1,15,TRBJ2-2,CASSLEDRNTGELFF
TRBV6-2/TRBV6-3,18,TRBJ2-6,CASRELSLWDSGANVLTF
TRBV4-2,14,TRBJ2-3,CASSQEYGTDTQYF
TRBV20-1,14,TRBJ2-5,CSATRPLLQETQYF
TRBV28,13,TRBJ2-1,CASSRDSNNEQFF
TRBV5-1,18,TRBJ2-3,CASSLYQQGAPRLDTQYF
TRBV29-1,14,TRBJ2-5,CSVELAALVETQYF
TRBV12-3/TRBV12-4,14,TRBJ2-7,CASSGSLQAYEQYF
TRBV6-2/TRBV6-3,13,TRBJ2-2,CASSYVSTGELFF
TRBV7-9,13,TRBJ2-7,CASSRAQGYEHYF
TRBV7-9,15,TRBJ2-5,CASSLLGGTQETQYF
TRBV6-5,15,TRBJ2-7,CASSLSGGATYEQYF